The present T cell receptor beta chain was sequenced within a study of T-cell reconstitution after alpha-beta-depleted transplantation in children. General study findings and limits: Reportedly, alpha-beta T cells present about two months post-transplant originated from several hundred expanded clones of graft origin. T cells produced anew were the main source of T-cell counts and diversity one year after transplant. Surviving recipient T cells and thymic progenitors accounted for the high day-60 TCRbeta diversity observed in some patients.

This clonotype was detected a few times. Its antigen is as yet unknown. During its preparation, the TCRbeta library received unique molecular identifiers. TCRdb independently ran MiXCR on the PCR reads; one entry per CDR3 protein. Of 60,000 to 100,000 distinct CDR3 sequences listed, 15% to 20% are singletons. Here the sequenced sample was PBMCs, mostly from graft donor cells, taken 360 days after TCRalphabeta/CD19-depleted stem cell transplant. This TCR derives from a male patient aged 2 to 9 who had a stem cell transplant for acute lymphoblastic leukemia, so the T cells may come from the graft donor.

As DNA, the CDR3 is TGTGCCAGCAGCTTAGGTTGGGACCGCCGGGGCACAGATACGCAGTATTTT. Translated: CASSLGWDRRGTDTQYF. The gene calls are TRBV7-9 and TRBJ2-3; D might be TRBD1 or TRBD2, each matching 5 bases. The CDR3 length is 17 residues. Germline CDR1 and CDR2: SEHNR and FQNEAQ (reference sequence). V shed 1 base and J shed 1 base, with 15 bases lying between them. The full variable domain, in which reference TRBV7-9 and TRBJ2-3 provide the parts outside the CDR3, is DTGVSQNPRHKITKRGQNVTFRCDPISEHNRLYWYRQTLGQGPEFLTYFQNEAQLEKSRLLSDRFSAERPKGSFSTLEIQRTEQGDSAMYLCASSLGWDRRGTDTQYFGPGTRLTVL.